This note documents a single T cell receptor beta chain sequence. These data are taken from a study of blood T cell repertoires in COVID-19. In the study overall: The origin of the acute and convalescent COVID-19 samples was the United States, Italy and Spain. Sample material is recorded as cDNA or gDNA derived from T cells, B-cell-depleted T cells, or PBMCs.

Original handling: Researchers report that nucleated cell counts were estimated from reference gene primer amplification. The assay was immunoSEQ multiplex PCR, and TCRdb's table has in-frame clones only and misses some. The DNA was the basis for D and trimming; V, J and clone size are from that table. The sample has more than 95,000 clones; about 75% are singletons. V was pared by 4 bases and J by 7 bases, with 19 bases between. Germline lookup yields CDR1 SEHNR and CDR2 FQNEAQ (reference sequence). The CDR3 totals 15 residues. J is TRBJ1-2 and V is TRBV7-9, with D perhaps TRBD1 (5 bases). Sample: peripheral blood. This clonotype was obtained from a woman in her seventies with acute or convalescent COVID-19. This CDR3 is CASSSLGGVWFGYTF. CDR3 sequence (DNA): TGTGCCAGCAGCTCCCTCGGGGGGGTTTGGTTTGGCTACACCTTC.